The present entry profiles one T cell receptor (beta chain) with its context. Antigen: not known. Every patient had mismatch repair deficiency by PCR or immunohistochemistry. The data originate from a study of PD-1 blockade in mismatch repair-deficient tumors. As for the study in general: Patients had about a dozen mismatch repair-deficient cancer types and were previously treated and progressing. Findings of the study overall: Tumor-resident clones, often absent from pretreatment blood, expanded after pembrolizumab and then contracted.

Using immunoSEQ multiplex PCR, the repertoire was profiled, and TCRdb retains in-frame clones only, with some absent. This table holds 120,000 or so clones, about 85% found once. With 0 bases removed from V and 2 bases from J, the gap between germline ends came to 11 bases. CDR3 length: 15 amino acids. CDR1 and CDR2 (germline): SGHRS, YFSETQ. Source: peripheral blood, taken 44 weeks after starting pembrolizumab. This sequence originates from an adult with mismatch repair-deficient cancer. The genes are TRBV5-1 and TRBJ2-5; no clear D. The CDR3: CASSLGYLIQETQYF. The CDR3 DNA reads TGCGCCAGCAGCTTGGGGTACTTAATACAAGAGACCCAGTACTTC.